This T cell receptor (beta chain) is from a study of T cell responses to AZD1222 COVID-19 vaccine. Study-level background: Analyses pooled second doses at about 4 or about 12 weeks.

Produced via immunoSEQ multiplex PCR; TCRdb's table is partial and in-frame only. The sample contains 130,000 or so clones, around 94% of which appear only once. The study's findings and limits: Donor demographics were predominantly white British with a female majority; clonal diversity may be underestimated. Only 5 or 6 people who got AZD1222 tested seropositive at baseline.

The V gene lost 3 bases and the J gene lost 5 bases, with 17 bases spanning the gap. Germline V gene lookup returns CDR1 LNHDA and CDR2 SQIVND (reference sequence). The CDR3 spans 16 residues. In regard to this clone: Its antigen is as yet unknown.

This rearrangement joins TRBV19 to TRBJ1-3; D is ambiguous. The sequence derives from an adult in good health. The specimen was peripheral blood, collected on day 0 of AZD1222 vaccination. In DNA, the CDR3 is TGTGCCAGTAGTATCATAAACTTGGACGGGAGAAACACCATATATTTT. Encoded protein: CASSIINLDGRNTIYF.